Below, one TCR beta chain is given with its context. Its antigen remains unidentified. Base qualities are missing; no much larger clone stands one base away. These data originate in a study of tumor-infiltrating lymphocytes in primary liver carcinoma (dated by TCRdb to about 2017). Some background on the complete study: Five patients with histopathologically diagnosed primary liver carcinoma underwent surgical resection in China between late 2015 and March 2016. The five patients had tumors staged T1-T3 N0M0, with maximum diameters ranging from roughly 4.2 to 11 cm. High reproducibility was observed for the technical replicate repertoires, with mean shared-clone rates roughly 0.89 and correlation coefficients above 0.98. TCRbeta repertoire sequencing, expression microarrays and whole-exome sequencing were combined in the study across five regions of each liver tumor, with adjacent normal tissue and blood also included. TCRbeta repertoire sequencing covered 35 or so specimens from 5 patients: 25 tumor regions, 5 adjacent noncancerous liver tissues and 5 peripheral blood samples. Hepatocellular carcinoma (four) or combined HCC and intrahepatic cholangiocarcinoma (one) was present in the five patients, who were three men and two women aged 30 to 69 years. Samples yielded roughly 3.5 to 8 million productive TCRbeta reads; read depth did not differ significantly between tissue types. General findings and caveats noted by the study authors: Bulk unsorted samples precluded comparing CD4+ and CD8+ T cell repertoires. Only the TCR beta chain was sequenced, which likely underestimates true repertoire diversity because unpaired alpha chains were not captured. Pairs of tumor regions showed greater repertoire overlap (mean 36%) than tumor-adjacent pairs (about 17%) or tumor-blood pairs (about 15%), which is consistent with antigen-driven expansion. Only a few patients were included in the study, and the authors note that the findings should be validated in a larger study. The top 250 clones made up a significantly larger repertoire fraction in tumors than in blood (p = 0.039).

RNA from unsorted whole blood was extracted with TRIzol reagent, and germline DNA was obtained with the DNeasy Blood & Tissue kit. At the time of sampling, the patients were treatment-naive and had chronic HBV infection. Before surgery, approximately 3.6 milliliters of peripheral blood were drawn into K2EDTA tubes. From the cysteine through the phenylalanine, the CDR3 covers 13 amino acids. Only the CDR3 part of the read is kept: 39 bases, read in frame from the first base. The junction carries 9 bases between V and J, which are trimmed by 6 bases and 2 bases respectively. The CDR1 and CDR2 encoded by the germline V gene are MNHEY and SVGEGT. TCRbeta-specific cDNA was reverse-transcribed from 500 ng total RNA using a constant-region primer and ProtoScript II reverse transcriptase. TCRbeta libraries were built with three nested multiplex PCR rounds, a slightly modified ARM-PCR procedure. Multiplex TRBV1-TRBV30 forward primers and a Cbeta reverse primer were used in the first two PCR rounds, each of which was run for around 10 cycles. A final 25-cycle PCR with Deep VentR polymerase added sample barcodes and Illumina adapters. Before sequencing, amplicons of 200-500 bp were purified from gel using a QIAquick gel extraction kit. An Illumina HiSeq 2500 was used to sequence the TCRbeta amplicons with 250-bp paired-end reads. The study's own analysis went as follows. Quality trimming of reads was performed with Trimmomatic v0.33, and paired reads were merged with FLASH v1.2.11 so that full CDR3 sequences could be recovered. V, D and J germline segments were assigned to the rearranged TCRbeta sequences by MiGEC v1.2.1b. Clonotype statistics, along with Shannon-Wiener diversity indices, were calculated using VDJtools v1.0.0. Except for diversity analysis, only each sample's 250 most abundant clonotypes were used in subsequent analyses to reduce sampling bias. TCRdb reran the public reads through fastp at Q25 and MiXCR, keeping productive beta chains. Rows are unified per CDR3 protein, each entry keeping the most common DNA and genes. V and J calls and clone size were set by TCRdb, not the authors. The sample table lists 310,000 or so distinct CDR3 sequences, around three fifths of them with a count of one. Of the sample, approximately 15% is held by the ten largest clones.

Recombination linked TRBV6-2 or TRBV6-3 to TRBJ2-3; the D gene is perhaps TRBD1, from 5 matching bases. The sequencing sample was made of peripheral blood. The clonotype comes from a woman in her 30s with primary liver carcinoma and hepatitis B virus infection. The nucleotides are TGTGCCAGCAGACCAGGGCTCACAGATACGCAGTATTTT. Its amino acids are CASRPGLTDTQYF.